These 32 T cell receptor beta chains share one sample of origin, sequenced in a study of radiotherapy plus CTLA-4 blockade in lung cancer. Some clones are missing from TCRdb's copy, which holds only in-frame ones; the method was immunoSEQ multiplex PCR. The table shows approximately 47,000 clones, with about 81% occurring only once. The source material was peripheral blood, sampled from a patient treated with radiotherapy plus ipilimumab. The source is a human donor with non-small cell lung cancer who had stable disease on radiotherapy plus ipilimumab.

A remark on this clone: An end of the junction differs from the germline gene, which may be a read error. V and J are TRBV7-6 and TRBJ1-2; 9 bases line up with TRBD1. This CDR3 comprises 17 residues. In germline, CDR1 is SGHVS, CDR2 FNYEAQ. The CDR3: CASSLAQGASSNYGYTF. The DNA for the CDR3 is TGTGCCAGCAGCCTAGCACAGGGGGCATCGTCAAACTATGGCTACACCTTC.

The chain couples TRBV5-8 to TRBJ2-5, with 11 bases lining up with TRBD2. Germline V gives CDR1 SGHTS, CDR2 YDEGEE. V trimming: 1 base; J trimming: 0 bases; junction bases outside the gene matches: 5. CDR3 length: 17 amino acids. The CDR3 region has the DNA TGTGCCAGCAGCTTGTATAGCGGGAGGGGGTACCAAGAGACCCAGTACTTC. Encoded protein: CASSLYSGRGYQETQYF. The full variable domain, completed using reference TRBV5-8 and TRBJ2-5, is EAGVTQSPTHLIKTRGQQATLRCSPISGHTSVYWYQQALGLGLQFLLWYDEGEERNRGNFPPRFSGRQFPNYSSELNVNALELEDSALYLCASSLYSGRGYQETQYFGPGTRLLVL.

The V and J genes are TRBV7-8 and TRBJ2-7; 12 nucleotides align to TRBD2. After removal of 4 bases from V and 0 bases from J, the junction contained 7 bases not matched to a gene. The germline V gene has CDR1 SGHVS and CDR2 FQNEAQ. This CDR3 is 17 amino acids long. The CDR3 DNA reads as TGTGCCAGCAGCTCCGGACTAGCGGGAAGGAGCTCCTACGAGCAGTACTTC. It is translated as CASSSGLAGRSSYEQYF. Combining the CDR3 with reference TRBV7-8 and TRBJ2-7 gives the whole variable domain GAGVSQSPRYKVAKRGQDVALRCDPISGHVSLFWYQQALGQGPEFLTYFQNEAQLDKSGLPSDRFFAERPEGSVSTLKIQRTQQEDSAVYLCASSSGLAGRSSYEQYFGPGTRLTVT.

CDR3 sequence (DNA): TGCGCCAGCAGCTTGGTTAGCGGGTCGACCGGGGAGCTGTTTTTT. Protein: CASSLVSGSTGELFF. The rearrangement uses TRBV5-1 and TRBJ2-2, with 7 bases identical to TRBD2. Germline V gives CDR1 SGHRS, CDR2 YFSETQ. The junction had 4 bases not matched to a gene; V was cut back by 0 bases and J by 5 bases. The CDR3 has 15 amino acids.

This clone was picked up a small number of times. V and J are TRBV7-8 and TRBJ1-5, with a possible D match to TRBD1 (6 bases). V was clipped by 1 base and J by 2 bases, with 9 bases between them. In germline, CDR1 is SGHVS, CDR2 FQNEAQ. CDR3 length: 15 residues. CDR3: CASSLGQGRNQPQHF. As DNA, the CDR3 is TGTGCCAGCAGCTTAGGTCAGGGGCGCAATCAGCCCCAGCATTTT.

The rearrangement joins TRBV28 to TRBJ2-5, with 13 bases identical to TRBD2. Trimming at V came to 4 bases and at J to 1 base, leaving 9 bases not matched to a gene. This CDR3 has 18 residues. Looked up from germline, CDR1 is MDHEN and CDR2 is SYDVKM. The CDR3 coding sequence is TGTGCCAGCAGTTCACCCACTAGCGGGAGGGCCCTCCAAGAGACCCAGTACTTC. As protein: CASSSPTSGRALQETQYF. Drawing the rest from reference TRBV28 and TRBJ2-5, the complete variable domain is DVKVTQSSRYLVKRTGEKVFLECVQDMDHENMFWYRQDPGLGLRLIYFSYDVKMKEKGDIPEGYSVSREKKERFSLILESASTNQTSMYLCASSSPTSGRALQETQYFGPGTRLLVL.

This clone was counted once. The chain is built from TRBV4-1 and TRBJ1-2; D might be TRBD1 (6 bases). The V gene lost 3 bases and the J gene lost 4 bases, with 18 bases spanning the gap. The CDR3 spans 16 residues. The germline CDR1 and CDR2 sequences are MGHRA and YSYEKL. CDR3 nucleotides: TGCGCCAGCAGCCAGTCACAGGGAACGGGGCCCTATGGCTACACCTTC. Its protein product is CASSQSQGTGPYGYTF.

V gene TRBV6-4 combines with J gene TRBJ2-3, with D possibly matching TRBD2 (6 bases). The CDR3 sequence is 15 residues long. CDR1 is MRHNA and CDR2 is SNTAGT in the germline V gene. Trimming stripped 3 bases from V and 1 base from J, with 11 bases between. The CDR3 loop is CASSEGGSGTDTQYF. DNA for the CDR3: TGTGCCAGCAGTGAGGGGGGTAGCGGCACAGATACGCAGTATTTT.

The rearrangement uses TRBV7-6 and TRBJ2-1; TRBD2 matches 8 bases. This CDR3 contains 15 residues. Germline V lookup: CDR1 SGHVS, CDR2 FNYEAQ. The V segment lost 3 bases and the J segment 5 bases; nucleotides outside the gene matches: 6. CDR3: CASSFPGTSNNEQFF. The CDR3 DNA sequence: TGTGCCAGCAGCTTCCCGGGGACTAGTAACAATGAGCAGTTCTTC.

The rearrangement uses TRBV6-5 and TRBJ2-5, with D uncertain. Per germline, CDR1 MNHEY and CDR2 SVGAGI. V shed 2 bases and J shed 5 bases, with 12 bases lying between them. The length of the CDR3 is 14 residues. The CDR3 DNA reads as TGTGCCAGCAGTTACCCTGGGCGACGGGAGACCCAGTACTTC. Its protein is CASSYPGRRETQYF.

The chain is built from TRBV30 and TRBJ2-1; D not resolved. The germline V gene encodes CDR1 GTSNPN and CDR2 SVGIG (reference sequence). This CDR3 contains 13 residues. V shed 5 bases and J shed 0 bases, with 8 bases lying between them. CDR3 bases: TGTGCCTGGGAAATTAGCTCCTACAATGAGCAGTTCTTC. It translates to CAWEISSYNEQFF.

The chain is built from TRBV27 and TRBJ2-1; 12 nucleotides line up with TRBD2. CDR3 size: 19 residues. In germline, CDR1 is MNHEY, CDR2 SMNVEV (reference sequence). Trimming cost V 5 bases and J 7 bases; bases outside gene matches: 18. In DNA, the CDR3 is TGTGCCAGCAGTCTGCGACTAGCGGGAGAAATGATTAAATTTAATGAGCAGTTCTTC. This codes for CASSLRLAGEMIKFNEQFF.

J is TRBJ2-7 and V is TRBV6-6; 13 nucleotides agree with TRBD2. This CDR3 has 16 residues. From germline, CDR1 is MNHNY and CDR2 SVGAGI (reference sequence). J was trimmed by 7 bases and V by 3 bases; bases with no gene match: 9. This CDR3 is CASSYPGLAGEGEQYF. In nucleotides, the CDR3 is TGTGCCAGCAGTTATCCTGGACTAGCGGGAGAAGGTGAGCAGTACTTC.

The chain carries TRBV29-1 and TRBJ2-3, with TRBD2 matching 12 bases. This CDR3 contains 14 residues. J lost 7 bases, V lost 7 bases, and 9 bases had no gene match. Germline V lookup: CDR1 SQVTM, CDR2 ANQGSEA. CDR3 region: CSASLAGGYNTQYF. As DNA, the CDR3 is TGCAGCGCCTCACTAGCGGGGGGCTATAATACGCAGTATTTT.

The chain recombines TRBV5-4 with TRBJ1-6, with 7 nucleotides matching TRBD1. Germline V gene lookup returns CDR1 SGHNT and CDR2 YYREEE (reference sequence). The CDR3 contains 16 residues. The V segment lost 0 bases and the J segment 6 bases; nucleotides outside the gene matches: 6. The CDR3 loop reads CASSLGTGGANSPLHF. The CDR3 nucleotides are TGTGCCAGCAGCTTGGGGACAGGAGGGGCTAATTCACCCCTCCACTTT. The complete variable domain, with remaining parts taken from reference TRBV5-4 and TRBJ1-6, reads ETGVTQSPTHLIKTRGQQVTLRCSSQSGHNTVSWYQQALGQGPQFIFQYYREEENGRGNFPPRFSGLQFPNYSSELNVNALELDDSALYLCASSLGTGGANSPLHFGNGTRLTVT.

This sequence joins TRBV28 and TRBJ1-1, with D hard to call. The V and J ends lost 2 bases and 2 bases respectively, with 9 bases between them. Germline loops: CDR1 MDHEN, CDR2 SYDVKM. The CDR3 is 14 amino acids. The CDR3 coding sequence is TGTGCCAGCAGTTTAGGCGGGTTTAACACTGAAGCTTTCTTT. This gives the protein CASSLGGFNTEAFF.

The CDR3 is CASFGLAEVNTGELFF. CDR3 in DNA: TGTGCCAGCTTTGGACTAGCGGAGGTGAACACCGGGGAGCTGTTTTTT. The genes are TRBV18 and TRBJ2-2; 10 nucleotides agree with TRBD2. This CDR3 is 16 amino acids long. Per germline, CDR1 KGHSH and CDR2 LQKENI. With V trimmed by 7 bases and J by 1 base, 6 bases remained unmatched.

The V call is TRBV6-1, the J call TRBJ2-7; D uncertain. V was pared by 2 bases and J by 4 bases, with 12 bases between. CDR1 is MNHNS and CDR2 is SASEGT in the germline V gene. The CDR3 is made up of 14 amino acids. CDR3 in DNA: TGTGCCAGCAGTGAATTGGGCGTCGGTTACGAGCAGTACTTC. This translates into CASSELGVGYEQYF.

V gene TRBV7-2 combines with J gene TRBJ2-7, with TRBD2 matching over 10 bases. The CDR3 length is 15 residues. Germline-derived CDR1 and CDR2 are SGHTA and FQGNSA. Trimming at V came to 5 bases and at J to 2 bases, leaving 6 bases not matched to a gene. The CDR3 DNA reads as TGTGCCAGCAGCCCCCGGACTAGCGGCACCTACGAGCAGTACTTC. Its protein is CASSPRTSGTYEQYF.

The J gene is TRBJ1-5, the V gene TRBV28; perhaps TRBD1 as D (5 bases). From germline, CDR1 is MDHEN and CDR2 SYDVKM. Trimming left V 6 bases short and J 0 bases short, with 18 bases between. This CDR3 has 17 residues. In DNA, the CDR3 is TGTGCCAGCAGCTCCCTCCGGGGGAAATATAGCAATCAGCCCCAGCATTTT. It encodes CASSSLRGKYSNQPQHF.

This clone was detected only a few times. The chain carries TRBV10-3 and TRBJ2-7, with D possibly matching TRBD1 (6 bases). The germline V gene encodes CDR1 ENHRY and CDR2 SYGVKD. The CDR3 is 12 amino acids. Trimming removed 2 bases from V and 4 bases from J, with 6 bases in between. The CDR3 DNA reads as TGTGCCATCAGTGAGCAGGGGTACGAGCAGTACTTC. Translating it yields CAISEQGYEQYF.

The chain carries TRBV2 and TRBJ2-3; 9 nucleotides line up with TRBD2. V shed 1 base, J shed 6 bases, and the junction held 11 bases outside the gene matches. The CDR3 runs to 17 residues. Germline CDR1 reads SNHLY; CDR2 reads FYNNEI. CDR3 in amino acids: CASSEVGPREGLDTQYF. The DNA for the CDR3 is TGTGCCAGCAGTGAAGTGGGTCCGCGGGAGGGCTTGGATACGCAGTATTTT.

The chain recombines TRBV30 with TRBJ1-2, with TRBD1 matching over 7 bases. Germline V CDR1 and CDR2: GTSNPN, SVGIG (reference sequence). CDR3 length: 15 amino acids. V shed 0 bases, J shed 1 base, and the junction held 5 bases outside the gene matches. The CDR3 DNA sequence: TGTGCCTGGAGTGTAAAGGGGACAGATAACTATGGCTACACCTTC. This codes for CAWSVKGTDNYGYTF.

This chain connects TRBV18 to TRBJ2-7; 15 nucleotides line up with TRBD2. With 3 bases clipped from V and 6 bases from J, the junction kept 9 bases outside the gene matches. Germline lookup yields CDR1 KGHSH and CDR2 LQKENI. CDR3 length equals 17 residues. CDR3 in DNA: TGTGCCAGCTCACCCATGTCCCCGGGACTAGCGGGAGGCGAGCAGTACTTC. Its protein is CASSPMSPGLAGGEQYF.

The J gene is TRBJ2-1, the V gene TRBV27; maybe TRBD2 (5 bases). Trimming removed 11 bases from V and 4 bases from J, with 15 bases in between. The germline gives CDR1 MNHEY, CDR2 SMNVEV (reference sequence). This CDR3 is 13 amino acids long. The CDR3 bases are TGTGCCGGCGGCGACGGGATATACAATGAGCAGTTCTTC. This codes for CAGGDGIYNEQFF.

This chain joins TRBV15 and TRBJ1-2, with 9 bases identical to TRBD1. The CDR3 extends over 16 amino acids. Unmatched junction bases numbered 9, after V lost 5 bases and J lost 2 bases. Germline lookup yields CDR1 LNHNV and CDR2 YYDKDF (reference sequence). Written as DNA, the CDR3 is TGTGCCACCAGCTGGGGACAGGGAGCGGTAAACTATGGCTACACCTTC. Encoded protein: CATSWGQGAVNYGYTF.

The gene calls are TRBV30 and TRBJ1-4, with TRBD1 as a possible D gene (6 bases). The V gene's germline CDR1 is GTSNPN and CDR2 SVGIG (reference sequence). Trimming took off 5 bases at V and 4 bases at J, with 14 bases between the two ends. This CDR3 has 14 amino acids. The DNA for the CDR3 is TGTGCCTGGGGGGACCAGGGGTTTAATGAAAAACTGTTTTTT. It yields the protein CAWGDQGFNEKLFF.

The chain uses TRBV30 and TRBJ1-3; no firm D call. V was pared by 5 bases and J by 0 bases, with 5 bases between. The CDR3 is 12 residues long. The germline V gene has CDR1 GTSNPN and CDR2 SVGIG (reference sequence). CDR3 bases: TGTGCCTGGGACAACTCTGGAAACACCATATATTTT. Protein product: CAWDNSGNTIYF.

J is TRBJ2-1 and V is TRBV2; maybe TRBD2 (6 bases). Trimming stripped 1 base from V and 3 bases from J, with 10 bases between. Germline V CDR1 and CDR2: SNHLY, FYNNEI. CDR3 length: 15 residues. CDR3 loop: CASSEVWGDYNEQFF. The CDR3 DNA reads as TGTGCCAGCAGTGAAGTGTGGGGGGACTACAATGAGCAGTTCTTC.

CDR3 bases: TGCGCCAGCAGCTCTACTAACAGGGACGAGCAGTACTTC. It translates to CASSSTNRDEQYF. The V call is TRBV5-1, the J call TRBJ2-7; weak D call: TRBD1 (6 bases). Trimming took off 3 bases at V and 5 bases at J, with 12 bases between the two ends. The CDR3 is 13 residues long. Germline V CDR1 and CDR2: SGHRS, YFSETQ. The full variable domain, its missing parts supplied by reference TRBV5-1 and TRBJ2-7, is KAGVTQTPRYLIKTRGQQVTLSCSPISGHRSVSWYQQTPGQGLQFLFEYFSETQRNKGNFPGRFSGRQFSNSRSEMNVSTLELGDSALYLCASSSTNRDEQYFGPGTRLTVT.

This sequence joins TRBV5-6 and TRBJ1-2; D gene uncertain. This CDR3 spans 15 amino acids. Trimming shortened V by 0 bases and J by 0 bases, and 9 bases separated the two germline ends. Per germline, CDR1 SGHDT and CDR2 YYEEEE. The CDR3 spells CASSLAMASNYGYTF. Written as DNA, the CDR3 is TGTGCCAGCAGCTTGGCCATGGCTTCTAACTATGGCTACACCTTC.

This clone was detected a few times. The rearrangement links TRBV7-2 to TRBJ2-7, with 11 bases fitting TRBD2. The germline gives CDR1 SGHTA, CDR2 FQGNSA. The CDR3 is 16 residues long. Losses at the gene ends were 5 bases for V and 0 bases for J; bases not matched to a gene: 6. CDR3 protein: CASSVTGTSGSYEQYF. The CDR3 coding sequence is TGTGCCAGCAGCGTCACCGGGACTAGCGGCTCCTACGAGCAGTACTTC.